The 27 T cell receptor beta chains in this list originate from one sample, sequenced in a study of blood T cells in healthy people across ages. Then a second PCR, running about 6 to 11 cycles, was carried out with a sample-barcoded 5' primer and a J-beta primer mix. TCRdb independently ran MiXCR on the 5' RACE reads; one entry per CDR3 protein. The top ten clones hold 6.5% to 8% of a sample with about 1.4 million distinct CDR3 sequences, approximately 59% of them seen once. Sequenced material: blood. These receptors all stem from a man aged 18 to 35 in good health.

The chain links TRBV7-9 to TRBJ1-1; no clear D gene. V shed 5 bases and J shed 0 bases, with 13 bases lying between them. The CDR3 runs to 15 residues. Germline V gives CDR1 SEHNR, CDR2 FQNEAQ (reference sequence). The CDR3 nucleotides read TGTGCCAGCAGCGCACGCTTAACAGTGAACACTGAAGCTTTCTTT. Translated, it gives CASSARLTVNTEAFF.

This clonotype came up a few times. The chain has TRBV11-2 and TRBJ2-7; D is undetermined. Trimming cost V 5 bases and J 3 bases, with 8 bases left between them. From germline, CDR1 is SGHAT and CDR2 FQNNGV. CDR3 length: 12 residues. CDR3 sequence: CASSHMGYEQYF. In DNA form, the CDR3 reads TGTGCCAGCAGCCACATGGGCTACGAGCAGTACTTC.

The genes are TRBV7-2 and TRBJ2-5, with TRBD2 identical over 8 bases. CDR1 and CDR2 from the germline V gene are SGHTA and FQGNSA. V trimming: 3 bases; J trimming: 5 bases; junction bases outside the gene matches: 8. The CDR3 is 15 amino acids. The chain's CDR3 is CASSFLSGVGETQYF. DNA for the CDR3: TGTGCCAGCAGCTTTCTTAGCGGGGTTGGGGAGACCCAGTACTTC.

The chain employs TRBV7-6 and TRBJ2-1, with D perhaps TRBD2 (7 bases). This CDR3 comprises 15 residues. Germline V gene lookup returns CDR1 SGHVS and CDR2 FNYEAQ. Trimming removed 1 base from V and 9 bases from J, with 16 bases in between. DNA of the CDR3: TGTGCCAGCAGCTTAGTGGCGGGAGAGGGGGTTGAGCAGTTCTTC. Amino acid sequence: CASSLVAGEGVEQFF.

The CDR3 sequence is CASSRDRGTQYF. The DNA for the CDR3 is TGTGCCAGCAGCCGCGACCGGGGTACGCAGTATTTT. This chain connects TRBV7-9 to TRBJ2-3, with a possible D match to TRBD2 (5 bases). V lost 5 bases to trimming and J lost 8 bases, with 11 bases between them. The germline gives CDR1 SEHNR, CDR2 FQNEAQ (reference sequence). CDR3 length equals 12 residues.

V and J are TRBV6-1 and TRBJ1-1; D ambiguous. Germline CDR1 MNHNS, CDR2 SASEGT. V lost 3 bases and J 2 bases, leaving 7 bases between the germline ends. The CDR3 has 13 amino acids. The CDR3 is CASSEADNTEAFF. CDR3 coding DNA: TGTGCCAGCAGTGAGGCGGATAACACTGAAGCTTTCTTT.

Worth noting for this clonotype: Germline is not matched at one junction end, which may reflect a read error. The CDR3 DNA reads TGTGCCAGCAGCTTAATTACCGGGAACACTGAAGCTTTCTTT. Encoded protein: CASSLITGNTEAFF. The rearrangement links TRBV4-1 to TRBJ1-1; D is ambiguous. Germline assignment: CDR1 MGHRA and CDR2 YSYEKL. The CDR3 runs to 14 residues.

The V and J genes are TRBV3-1 and TRBJ2-3, with D perhaps matching TRBD1 (6 bases). V was clipped by 2 bases and J by 1 base, with 16 bases between them. The CDR3 length is 17 residues. From germline, CDR1 is LGHDT and CDR2 YNNKEL (reference sequence). The CDR3 loop reads CASSQKFGQTRTDTQYF. The CDR3 DNA sequence: TGTGCCAGCAGCCAAAAGTTCGGACAGACTCGCACAGATACGCAGTATTTT.

As DNA, the CDR3 is TGTGCCAGCAGTTTATCCCAATTTGGGGAGAGCTACACCTTC. It codes for CASSLSQFGESYTF. The chain has TRBV27 and TRBJ1-2, with D unresolved. The CDR3 is 14 amino acids. V lost 0 bases and J 9 bases, leaving 14 bases between the germline ends. Germline assignment: CDR1 MNHEY and CDR2 SMNVEV (reference sequence).

CDR3 coding DNA: TGCAGCGTTGAGGGGTTGGACGGACACTCCTACGAGCAGTACTTC. Amino acids: CSVEGLDGHSYEQYF. J is TRBJ2-7 and V is TRBV29-1, with D possibly being TRBD1 (5 bases). The CDR3 is 15 residues long. Germline V gives CDR1 SQVTM, CDR2 ANQGSEA. Trimming pared 3 bases from V and 0 bases from J, leaving 15 bases between.

V is TRBV12-3 or TRBV12-4 and J is TRBJ2-7; D not certain. Trimming left V 6 bases short and J 3 bases short, with 12 bases between. The CDR3 consists of 13 residues. CDR3 loop: CASRSTAHYEQYF. For the CDR3, the DNA is TGTGCCAGCAGGAGCACAGCTCACTACGAGCAGTACTTC.

This clonotype was seen once. CDR3 sequence: CASMSQGADSRLIEKLFF. The CDR3 DNA is TGCGCCAGCATGTCGCAGGGGGCGGATTCGAGACTTATCGAAAAACTGTTTTTT. V usage is TRBV4-1 and J usage is TRBJ1-4; 8 positions agree with TRBD1. Germline V CDR1 and CDR2: MGHRA, YSYEKL. CDR3 size: 18 residues. V lost 7 bases, J lost 8 bases, and 21 bases stayed unmatched.

The rearrangement uses TRBV20-1 and TRBJ2-7; weak D call: TRBD2 (7 bases). Between the trimmed V and J ends, which lost 3 bases and 1 base, there was a span of 13 bases. The length of the CDR3 is 14 residues. Germline CDR1 and CDR2: DFQATT and SNEGSKA (reference sequence). CDR3 nucleotides: TGCAGTGCTAGTTGGGGGGGCGAATCCTACGAGCAGTACTTC. Translated, it gives CSASWGGESYEQYF.

The chain is built from TRBV4-1 and TRBJ2-7, with D perhaps matching TRBD1 (6 bases). Germline-derived CDR1 and CDR2 are MGHRA and YSYEKL. Trimming shortened V by 6 bases and J by 6 bases, and 21 bases separated the two germline ends. There are 15 residues in the CDR3. CDR3 loop: CASSNVGQGSSEQYF. CDR3 sequence (DNA): TGCGCCAGCAGTAATGTGGGGCAGGGGTCCAGCGAGCAGTACTTC.

The chain links TRBV6-5 to TRBJ1-1, with 8 bases lining up with TRBD1. The germline CDR1 and CDR2 sequences are MNHEY and SVGAGI. The CDR3 contains 18 residues. Trimming removed 4 bases from V and 1 base from J; junction bases left unmatched: 14. The CDR3, as DNA: TGTGCCAGCAGTTTATTTCCAGCGGGGACAGGAGAGAACACTGAAGCTTTCTTT. Translating gives CASSLFPAGTGENTEAFF.

This clonotype turned up a few times. The chain carries TRBV27 and TRBJ2-7, with TRBD1 matching 8 bases. Germline CDR1 and CDR2: MNHEY and SMNVEV (reference sequence). V shed 6 bases and J 7 bases; nucleotides not matched to a gene: 11. This CDR3 region has 14 residues. CDR3 protein: CASRRTGNQNEQYF. The CDR3 DNA reads TGTGCCAGCAGGCGGACAGGGAACCAGAATGAGCAGTACTTC.

This clonotype has a handful of counts. The chain links TRBV29-1 to TRBJ1-1; D call uncertain. Germline-derived CDR1 and CDR2 are SQVTM and ANQGSEA. The CDR3 loop spans 13 amino acids. Trimming took off 4 bases at V and 1 base at J, with 10 bases between the two ends. As DNA, the CDR3 is TGCAGCGTTGGCACAGCGACGAACACTGAAGCTTTCTTT. Translation: CSVGTATNTEAFF.

This clonotype was picked up many times. V and J are TRBV7-2 and TRBJ2-7; D uncertain. The germline CDR1 and CDR2 sequences are SGHTA and FQGNSA. V lost 1 base and J lost 0, with 16 bases in between. The CDR3 spans 17 residues. DNA of the CDR3: TGTGCCAGCAGCTTAGATCGGCAAACCTACAGCTCCTACGAGCAGTACTTC. The encoded protein is CASSLDRQTYSSYEQYF.

This clonotype appeared a few times. This chain connects TRBV7-9 to TRBJ2-7; 10 bases line up with TRBD2. Looked up from germline, CDR1 is SEHNR and CDR2 is FQNEAQ (reference sequence). The V and J ends lost 3 bases and 2 bases, in that order; junction bases with no gene match: 4. The CDR3 extends over 15 amino acids. The CDR3 sequence is CASSFTSGITYEQYF. DNA for the CDR3: TGTGCCAGCAGCTTCACTAGCGGGATCACCTACGAGCAGTACTTC.

The chain couples TRBV5-1 to TRBJ2-1; TRBD1 matches at 7 bases. Germline trimming cut 5 bases from V and 12 bases from J; bases unmatched to any gene: 20. CDR3 length equals 16 residues. CDR1 SGHRS and CDR2 YFSETQ come from the germline V gene. The CDR3 reads CASSPTGTESTLRQFF. The CDR3 DNA follows: TGCGCCAGCAGTCCAACCGGGACAGAGTCGACCCTAAGGCAGTTCTTC.

CDR3 sequence: CSVRDRSDNEQFF. As DNA, the CDR3 is TGCAGCGTGAGGGACAGAAGTGACAATGAGCAGTTCTTC. V usage is TRBV29-1 and J usage is TRBJ2-1, with TRBD1 matching 7 bases. This CDR3 has 13 amino acids. V shed 6 bases, J shed 5 bases, and the junction held 7 bases outside the gene matches. Germline V gene sequence: CDR1 SQVTM, CDR2 ANQGSEA.

V gene TRBV28 combines with J gene TRBJ2-3; D is perhaps TRBD2 (6 bases). The CDR3 is 16 residues long. With 6 bases removed from V and 8 bases from J, the gap between germline ends came to 24 bases. The V gene's germline CDR1 is MDHEN and CDR2 SYDVKM. The CDR3 here is CASSPLAKLTRATQYF. The CDR3, as DNA: TGTGCCAGCAGCCCTCTAGCGAAGCTAACCAGGGCTACGCAGTATTTT.

This clonotype was seen a handful of times. The gene calls are TRBV6-2 or TRBV6-3 and TRBJ1-6, with a tentative D call TRBD1 (5 bases). Trimming cost V 4 bases and J 10 bases, with 14 bases left between them. This CDR3 is built from 14 residues. Germline V gene sequence: CDR1 MNHEY, CDR2 SVGEGT. The CDR3 is CASSWDSEGSPLHF. The CDR3 nucleotides read TGTGCCAGCAGTTGGGACTCCGAGGGATCACCCCTCCACTTT.

The chain combines TRBV7-9 with TRBJ2-5; 16 bases fit TRBD2. Germline V gives CDR1 SEHNR, CDR2 FQNEAQ (reference sequence). The V segment lost 5 bases and the J segment 2 bases; nucleotides outside the gene matches: 8. This CDR3 spans 18 amino acids. CDR3 DNA: TGTGCCAGCAGCCTCGGGACTAGCGGGAGGGCCGGGCAAGAGACCCAGTACTTC. It codes for CASSLGTSGRAGQETQYF.

This clonotype was observed a handful of times. V gene TRBV7-9 combines with J gene TRBJ1-1, with D maybe TRBD1 (5 bases). Between the trimmed V and J ends, which lost 4 bases and 1 base, there was a span of 10 bases. The CDR3 contains 14 residues. Germline V gene sequence: CDR1 SEHNR, CDR2 FQNEAQ (reference sequence). The CDR3 coding sequence is TGTGCCAGCAGCTCTACCCAGGGGAACACTGAAGCTTTCTTT. Its translation is CASSSTQGNTEAFF.

This clonotype has just a few counts. The rearrangement links TRBV30 to TRBJ1-5; no clear D. V was trimmed by 2 bases and J by 0 bases, leaving 5 bases between them. Germline CDR1 and CDR2: GTSNPN and SVGIG (reference sequence). This CDR3 has 13 amino acids. The CDR3 DNA follows: TGTGCCTGGAGTCGAGATAGCAATCAGCCCCAGCATTTT. Translating gives CAWSRDSNQPQHF. Variable domain in full (rest from reference TRBV30 and TRBJ1-5): SQTIHQWPATLVQPVGSPLSLECTVEGTSNPNLYWYRQAAGRGLQLLFYSVGIGQISSEVPQNLSASRPQDRQFILSSKKLLLSDSGFYLCAWSRDSNQPQHFGDGTRLSIL.

The J gene is TRBJ2-5, the V gene TRBV29-1; D may be TRBD2 (6 bases). This CDR3 spans 20 amino acids. With 0 bases removed from V and 4 bases from J, the gap between germline ends came to 30 bases. Per the germline V gene, CDR1 is SQVTM and CDR2 is ANQGSEA. The CDR3 reads CSVEDQRRRGAGRDGETQYF. The CDR3 bases are TGCAGCGTTGAAGATCAAAGGAGGAGGGGCGCGGGACGGGATGGAGAGACCCAGTACTTC.